Listed below are T cell receptor beta chains from one sample, sequenced in a study of patients and donors after allogeneic stem cell transplantation. TCRdb used MiXCR to reprocess the RT-PCR reads, holding one entry per CDR3 protein. The table includes approximately 430,000 distinct CDR3 sequences, more than 15% detected once. The specimen was blood, either unsorted or a sorted T cell fraction (not recorded which). The receptors here all came from a human donor who was either an allogeneic HSCT recipient or a stem cell or donor lymphocyte infusion donor (not recorded which). It is not recorded whose cells these are; they may come from a transplant donor. CDR3s include the opening cysteine and the closing phenylalanine or tryptophan. Each record gives: J gene, V gene, D gene, clone size, CDR3 DNA, CDR3 protein. A D gene is named only where the DNA matches it firmly. Size is stated for part of the rows, as once, few or many counts, or as a class when the clone is expanded.

j_call: TRBJ2-1; v_call: TRBV7-9; d_call: .; clone_size: few; cdr3_nt: TGTGCCAGCAGCTTAGGACAGGACCTATCGTACAATGAGCAGTTCTTC; cdr3_aa: CASSLGQDLSYNEQFF
j_call: TRBJ2-7; v_call: TRBV30; d_call: .; clone_size: few; cdr3_nt: TGTGCCTGGAGTGGTTACTACGAGCAGTACTTC; cdr3_aa: CAWSGYYEQYF
j_call: TRBJ2-3; v_call: TRBV5-1; d_call: .; clone_size: many; cdr3_nt: TGCGCCAGCAGCTTAAAGGGTACAGATACGCAGTATTTT; cdr3_aa: CASSLKGTDTQYF
j_call: TRBJ2-4; v_call: TRBV20-1; d_call: TRBD2; clone_size: few; cdr3_nt: TGCAGTGCTAGGAATAGCGGGAAGATGGAAAACATTCAGTACTTC; cdr3_aa: CSARNSGKMENIQYF
j_call: TRBJ2-3; v_call: TRBV12-3/TRBV12-4; d_call: .; clone_size: many; cdr3_nt: TGTGCCAGCAGTTTCGGTGGGGCTGGCTTTAAACAGGGTATGGAGTATTTT; cdr3_aa: CASSFGGAGFKQGMEYF
j_call: TRBJ2-1; v_call: TRBV7-3; d_call: TRBD2; clone_size: few; cdr3_nt: TGTGCCAGCAGCTTAAACGGGGGGGCCTCCTACAATGAGCAGTTCTTC; cdr3_aa: CASSLNGGASYNEQFF
j_call: TRBJ1-6; v_call: TRBV7-9; d_call: TRBD1; clone_size: .; cdr3_nt: TGTGCCAGCAGCCGGCTTCTCACAGGGGGGGATTCACCCCTCCACTTT; cdr3_aa: CASSRLLTGGDSPLHF
j_call: TRBJ1-2; v_call: TRBV15; d_call: .; clone_size: few; cdr3_nt: TGTGCCACCAGCAGAGTGACCGGGGGCGACGGCTACACCTTC; cdr3_aa: CATSRVTGGDGYTF
j_call: TRBJ2-1; v_call: TRBV5-1; d_call: TRBD1; clone_size: many; cdr3_nt: TGCGCCAGCAGCTTGGGGGACAGGGTTCTAAATGAGCAGTTCTTC; cdr3_aa: CASSLGDRVLNEQFF
j_call: TRBJ1-1; v_call: TRBV20-1; d_call: .; clone_size: .; cdr3_nt: TGCAGTGCTAGAGATGGGGGGGGCATAGTAAACACTGAAGCTTTCTTT; cdr3_aa: CSARDGGGIVNTEAFF
j_call: TRBJ1-4; v_call: TRBV7-2; d_call: .; clone_size: .; cdr3_nt: TGTGCCAGCAGCCCCCAGGGTCGGGCTAATGAAAAACTGTTTTTT; cdr3_aa: CASSPQGRANEKLFF
j_call: TRBJ1-4; v_call: TRBV15; d_call: .; clone_size: .; cdr3_nt: TGTGCCACCAGCAGAGTTAGGGAGGCGGTTTATGAAAAACTGTTTTTT; cdr3_aa: CATSRVREAVYEKLFF
j_call: TRBJ1-1; v_call: TRBV27; d_call: .; clone_size: few; cdr3_nt: TGTGCCAGCAGTTTGCATGTCAGGGAGCCCACTGAAGCTTTCTTT; cdr3_aa: CASSLHVREPTEAFF
j_call: TRBJ2-1; v_call: TRBV10-3; d_call: .; clone_size: .; cdr3_nt: TGTGCCATCAGTGATTCGACGCGGACCTACAATGAGCAGTTCTTC; cdr3_aa: CAISDSTRTYNEQFF
j_call: TRBJ1-5; v_call: TRBV6-1; d_call: .; clone_size: .; cdr3_nt: TGTGCCACCAAGGACAGTTTTAGCAATCAGCCCCAGCATTTT; cdr3_aa: CATKDSFSNQPQHF
j_call: TRBJ2-7; v_call: TRBV11-1; d_call: TRBD1; clone_size: .; cdr3_nt: TGTGCCATCAGAAGGCCCCGACAGGGGGGATCCTACGAGCAGTACTTC; cdr3_aa: CAIRRPRQGGSYEQYF
j_call: TRBJ1-2; v_call: TRBV27; d_call: .; clone_size: .; cdr3_nt: TGTGCCAGCAGTTTATCAATGGCAGGGGAGTCTGGCTACACCTTC; cdr3_aa: CASSLSMAGESGYTF
j_call: TRBJ2-5; v_call: TRBV12-3/TRBV12-4; d_call: TRBD2; clone_size: few; cdr3_nt: TGTGCCAGCAGTTCCCGACTAGCGGGGATACAAGAGACCCAGTACTTC; cdr3_aa: CASSSRLAGIQETQYF
j_call: TRBJ2-7; v_call: TRBV25-1; d_call: TRBD2; clone_size: few; cdr3_nt: TGTGCCAGCAGTGAATATAGCGGCGGCGGGAGTTCGTACGAGCAGTACTTC; cdr3_aa: CASSEYSGGGSSYEQYF
j_call: TRBJ2-7; v_call: TRBV3-1; d_call: .; clone_size: .; cdr3_nt: TGTGCCAGCAGTCAAAGGCTAGTAATTGCCGAGCAGTACTTC; cdr3_aa: CASSQRLVIAEQYF
j_call: TRBJ1-2; v_call: TRBV12-3/TRBV12-4; d_call: .; clone_size: .; cdr3_nt: TGTGCCTTGGGGACGAATGATGGCTACACCTTC; cdr3_aa: CALGTNDGYTF
j_call: TRBJ1-2; v_call: TRBV20-1; d_call: .; clone_size: .; cdr3_nt: TGCAGTGCTGTGGGACCTAACTATGGCTACACCTTC; cdr3_aa: CSAVGPNYGYTF
j_call: TRBJ1-2; v_call: TRBV4-3; d_call: .; clone_size: .; cdr3_nt: TGCGCCAGCAGCCAAGATCCGCAGAAAGGATATGGCTACACCTTC; cdr3_aa: CASSQDPQKGYGYTF
j_call: TRBJ1-5; v_call: TRBV20-1; d_call: TRBD1; clone_size: .; cdr3_nt: TGCAGTGCTAGGGAGGGGGCGAGGTTTCAGCCCCAGCATTTT; cdr3_aa: CSAREGARFQPQHF
j_call: TRBJ1-5; v_call: TRBV19; d_call: .; clone_size: few; cdr3_nt: TGTGCCAGTACCGACAGAGTTTATAGCAATCAGCCCCAGCATTTT; cdr3_aa: CASTDRVYSNQPQHF
j_call: TRBJ1-1; v_call: TRBV29-1; d_call: .; clone_size: .; cdr3_nt: TGCAGCGGGGGGACTATTAACACTGAAGCTTTCTTT; cdr3_aa: CSGGTINTEAFF
j_call: TRBJ1-3; v_call: TRBV12-3/TRBV12-4; d_call: .; clone_size: many; cdr3_nt: TGTGCCAGCAGTTTAGACATAAACTCTGGAAACACCATATATTTT; cdr3_aa: CASSLDINSGNTIYF
j_call: TRBJ2-4; v_call: TRBV7-2; d_call: .; clone_size: few; cdr3_nt: TGTGCCAGCAGCCGACCCGGGACACTCCCTTCCAACATTCAGTACTTC; cdr3_aa: CASSRPGTLPSNIQYF
j_call: TRBJ2-7; v_call: TRBV5-1; d_call: .; clone_size: few; cdr3_nt: TGCGCCAGCAGCTCCAGGGTTGGGAGCTACGAGCAGTACTTC; cdr3_aa: CASSSRVGSYEQYF
j_call: TRBJ2-7; v_call: TRBV2; d_call: .; clone_size: .; cdr3_nt: TGTGCCAGCAGTGGGGGCCTTTACGAGCAGTACTTC; cdr3_aa: CASSGGLYEQYF
j_call: TRBJ2-2; v_call: TRBV29-1; d_call: .; clone_size: many; cdr3_nt: TGCAGCGGGACAGCCGCCAACACCGGGGAGCTGTTTTTT; cdr3_aa: CSGTAANTGELFF
j_call: TRBJ1-1; v_call: TRBV29-1; d_call: TRBD1; clone_size: .; cdr3_nt: TGCAGCGTTGACCGGGACAGGGTTTTTTGGACTGAAGCTTTCTTT; cdr3_aa: CSVDRDRVFWTEAFF
j_call: TRBJ2-1; v_call: TRBV7-3; d_call: .; clone_size: once; cdr3_nt: TGTGCCAGCAGCTTAACGGTGGGACAAGGCAATGAGCAGTTCTTC; cdr3_aa: CASSLTVGQGNEQFF
j_call: TRBJ2-7; v_call: TRBV12-5; d_call: .; clone_size: .; cdr3_nt: TGTGCTAGTGGTTTAGCAGGGAACGAGCAGTACTTC; cdr3_aa: CASGLAGNEQYF
j_call: TRBJ2-2; v_call: TRBV2; d_call: .; clone_size: .; cdr3_nt: TGTGCCAGCAGCACGACACCTTTGAGGACCGGGGAGCTGTTTTTT; cdr3_aa: CASSTTPLRTGELFF
j_call: TRBJ2-3; v_call: TRBV4-3; d_call: .; clone_size: many; cdr3_nt: TGCGCCAGCAGCCAAGGGAGCAGGGGAACAGATACGCAGTATTTT; cdr3_aa: CASSQGSRGTDTQYF
j_call: TRBJ1-6; v_call: TRBV20-1; d_call: TRBD1; clone_size: .; cdr3_nt: TGCAGTGCTAGGGACAGGGGGCTACCCCTTAGCTCCTATAATTCACCCCTCCACTTT; cdr3_aa: CSARDRGLPLSSYNSPLHF
j_call: TRBJ1-2; v_call: TRBV27; d_call: TRBD1; clone_size: .; cdr3_nt: TGTGCCAGCAGTCTCGGCAGGGGGTATAACTATGGCTACACCTTC; cdr3_aa: CASSLGRGYNYGYTF
j_call: TRBJ2-7; v_call: TRBV20-1; d_call: .; clone_size: few; cdr3_nt: TGCAGTGCTACAAGTGGGGGCCGCTCCTACGAGCAGTACTTC; cdr3_aa: CSATSGGRSYEQYF
j_call: TRBJ1-4; v_call: TRBV5-6; d_call: .; clone_size: .; cdr3_nt: TGTGCCAGCAGCTTGGGTCAGGGCTGGGAAAAACTGTTTTTT; cdr3_aa: CASSLGQGWEKLFF
j_call: TRBJ2-2; v_call: TRBV5-1; d_call: .; clone_size: .; cdr3_nt: TGCGCCAGCAGCTTGCTACCGGGAGATAGCACCGGGGAGCTGTTTTTT; cdr3_aa: CASSLLPGDSTGELFF
j_call: TRBJ1-2; v_call: TRBV7-9; d_call: .; clone_size: few; cdr3_nt: TGTGCCAGCAGCTTAGAGGGGTACTATGGCTACACCTTC; cdr3_aa: CASSLEGYYGYTF
j_call: TRBJ2-1; v_call: TRBV12-3/TRBV12-4; d_call: TRBD2; clone_size: few; cdr3_nt: TGTGCCAGCAGCGCCGCCCAATATCGACTAGCGGAAACCTACAATGAGCAGTTCTTC; cdr3_aa: CASSAAQYRLAETYNEQFF
j_call: TRBJ1-1; v_call: TRBV5-6; d_call: .; clone_size: few; cdr3_nt: TGTGCCAGCAGCTTTCCAGGGCGTAGAACTGAAGCTTTCTTT; cdr3_aa: CASSFPGRRTEAFF
j_call: TRBJ1-1; v_call: TRBV5-6; d_call: .; clone_size: .; cdr3_nt: TGTGCCAGCAGCTTGTCGGGGAGGAGGACTGAAGCTTTCTTT; cdr3_aa: CASSLSGRRTEAFF
j_call: TRBJ2-3; v_call: TRBV7-2; d_call: .; clone_size: few; cdr3_nt: TGTGCCAGCAGTTTCCGGGACACCTATACGCAGTATTTT; cdr3_aa: CASSFRDTYTQYF
j_call: TRBJ2-7; v_call: TRBV20-1; d_call: TRBD1; clone_size: few; cdr3_nt: TGCAGTGCTGATACCGGGACAGGGGCCGGCGAGCAGTACTTC; cdr3_aa: CSADTGTGAGEQYF
j_call: TRBJ1-2; v_call: TRBV4-1; d_call: .; clone_size: .; cdr3_nt: TGCGCCAGCAGCCTACGAATGGCCCTGATTCCTAACTATGGCTACACCTTC; cdr3_aa: CASSLRMALIPNYGYTF